This record looks at one T cell receptor (beta chain) sequence and its context. The data stem from a study of blood T cell repertoires in COVID-19. The repertoire was sequenced with immunoSEQ multiplex PCR; TCRdb's copy has only in-frame clones and lacks some. The sample shows more than 250,000 clones, 85% to 90% of them seen only once. Germline-derived CDR1 and CDR2 are LGHNA and YNFKEQ. The ends were cut back, 0 bases at V and 14 bases at J, with 14 bases in the middle. The CDR3 is 13 amino acids. The rearrangement links TRBV4-2 to TRBJ1-5; maybe TRBD1 (6 bases). Sequenced input: PBMCs or T cells enriched from blood (not recorded which). The origin of this receptor is a young woman who had recovered from COVID-19. CDR3 amino acids: CASSQDKGGAEHF. In nucleotides, the CDR3 is TGTGCCAGCAGCCAAGATAAAGGGGGAGCCGAGCATTTT.